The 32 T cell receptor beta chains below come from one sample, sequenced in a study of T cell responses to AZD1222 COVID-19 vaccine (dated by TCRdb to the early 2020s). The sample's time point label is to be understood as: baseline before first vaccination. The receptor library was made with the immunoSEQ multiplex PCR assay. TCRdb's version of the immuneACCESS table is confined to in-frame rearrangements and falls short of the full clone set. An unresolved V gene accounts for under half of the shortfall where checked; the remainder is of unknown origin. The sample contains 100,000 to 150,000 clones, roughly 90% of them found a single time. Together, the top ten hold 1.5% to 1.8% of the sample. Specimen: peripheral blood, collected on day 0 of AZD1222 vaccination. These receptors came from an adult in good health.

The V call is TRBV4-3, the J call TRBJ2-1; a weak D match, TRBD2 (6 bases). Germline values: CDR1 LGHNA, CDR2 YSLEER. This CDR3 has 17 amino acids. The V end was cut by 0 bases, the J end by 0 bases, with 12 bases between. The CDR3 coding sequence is TGCGCCAGCAGCCAAGATTCGGGAGCCCCCTCCTACAATGAGCAGTTCTTC. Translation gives CASSQDSGAPSYNEQFF.

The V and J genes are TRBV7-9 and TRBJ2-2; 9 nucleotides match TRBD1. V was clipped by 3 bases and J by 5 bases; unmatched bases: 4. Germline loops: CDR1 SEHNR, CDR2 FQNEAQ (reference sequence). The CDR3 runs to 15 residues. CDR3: CASSFGDRDTGELFF. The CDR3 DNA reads TGTGCCAGCAGCTTCGGGGACAGGGATACCGGGGAGCTGTTTTTT.

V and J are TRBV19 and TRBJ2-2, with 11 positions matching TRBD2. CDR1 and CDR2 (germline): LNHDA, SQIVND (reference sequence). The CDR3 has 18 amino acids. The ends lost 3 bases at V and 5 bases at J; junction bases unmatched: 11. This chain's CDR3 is CASSIIGLAGGGTGELFF. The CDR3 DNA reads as TGTGCCAGTAGTATTATAGGGCTAGCGGGAGGAGGGACCGGGGAGCTGTTTTTT.

CDR3 coding DNA: TGTGCCAGCAGTTGGGACCCTAACTATGGCTACACCTTC. It codes for CASSWDPNYGYTF. The chain is built from TRBV2 and TRBJ1-2, with D possibly TRBD1 on 5 matching bases. This CDR3 contains 13 residues. CDR1 and CDR2 from the germline V gene are SNHLY and FYNNEI. The V end lost 5 bases, the J end lost 0 bases, and 7 bases lay between the germline ends.

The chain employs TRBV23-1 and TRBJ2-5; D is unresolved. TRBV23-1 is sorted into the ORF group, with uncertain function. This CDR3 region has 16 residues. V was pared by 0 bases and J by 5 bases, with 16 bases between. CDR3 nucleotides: TGCGCCAGCAGTCAATCCTTCCACAGATCGTGTGAGACCCAGTACTTC. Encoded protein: CASSQSFHRSCETQYF.

CDR3 in amino acids: CAISVGGSNNEQFF. The CDR3 DNA follows: TGTGCCATCAGTGTAGGTGGGAGTAATAATGAGCAGTTCTTC. V gene TRBV10-3 combines with J gene TRBJ2-1; perhaps TRBD2 as D (5 bases). The CDR3 has 14 amino acids. The germline CDR1 and CDR2 sequences are ENHRY and SYGVKD. V was pared by 4 bases and J by 7 bases, with 14 bases between.

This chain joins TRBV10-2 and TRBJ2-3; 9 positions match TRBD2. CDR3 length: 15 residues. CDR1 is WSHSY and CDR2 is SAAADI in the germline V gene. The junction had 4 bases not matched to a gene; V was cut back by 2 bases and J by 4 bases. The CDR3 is CASSEGIAGADTQYF. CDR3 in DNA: TGCGCCAGCAGTGAGGGGATAGCGGGAGCAGATACGCAGTATTTT.

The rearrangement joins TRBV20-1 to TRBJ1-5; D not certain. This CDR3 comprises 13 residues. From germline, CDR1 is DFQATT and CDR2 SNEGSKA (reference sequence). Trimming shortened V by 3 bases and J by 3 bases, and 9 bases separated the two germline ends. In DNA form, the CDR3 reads TGCAGTGCTAGTCCGACCATCAATCAGCCCCAGCATTTT. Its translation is CSASPTINQPQHF.

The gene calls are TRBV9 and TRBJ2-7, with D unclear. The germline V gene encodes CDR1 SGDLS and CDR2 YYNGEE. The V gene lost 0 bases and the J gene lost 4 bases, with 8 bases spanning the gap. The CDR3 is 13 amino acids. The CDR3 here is CASSVDLSYEQYF. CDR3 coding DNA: TGTGCCAGCAGCGTAGACCTATCATACGAGCAGTACTTC.

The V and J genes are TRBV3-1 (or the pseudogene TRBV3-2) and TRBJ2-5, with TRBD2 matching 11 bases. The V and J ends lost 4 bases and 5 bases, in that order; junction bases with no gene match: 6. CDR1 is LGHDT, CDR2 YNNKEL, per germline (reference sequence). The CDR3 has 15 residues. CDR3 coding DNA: TGTGCCAGCAGCCTACTAGCGGGAGCATTCGAGACCCAGTACTTC. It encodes CASSLLAGAFETQYF.

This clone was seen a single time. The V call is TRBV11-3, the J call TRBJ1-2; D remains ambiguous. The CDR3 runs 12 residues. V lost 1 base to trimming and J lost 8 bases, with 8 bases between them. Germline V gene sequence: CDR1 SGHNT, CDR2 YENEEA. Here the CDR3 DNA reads TGTGCCAGCAGCTTAGGAACATGGGGCTACACCTTC. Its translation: CASSLGTWGYTF.

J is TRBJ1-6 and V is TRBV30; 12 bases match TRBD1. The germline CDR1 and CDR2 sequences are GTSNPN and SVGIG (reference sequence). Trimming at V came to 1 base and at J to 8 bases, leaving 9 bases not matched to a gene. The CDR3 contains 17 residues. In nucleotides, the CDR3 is TGTGCCTGGAGTGCCCGGGACAGGGGGCCTTGGCATTCACCCCTCCACTTT. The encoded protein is CAWSARDRGPWHSPLHF.

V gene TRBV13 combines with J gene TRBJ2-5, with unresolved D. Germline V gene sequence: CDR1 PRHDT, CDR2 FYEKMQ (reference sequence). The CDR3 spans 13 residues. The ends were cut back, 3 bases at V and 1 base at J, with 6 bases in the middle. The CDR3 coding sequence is TGTGCCAGCAGCTTTGGGATCCAAGAGACCCAGTACTTC. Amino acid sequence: CASSFGIQETQYF.

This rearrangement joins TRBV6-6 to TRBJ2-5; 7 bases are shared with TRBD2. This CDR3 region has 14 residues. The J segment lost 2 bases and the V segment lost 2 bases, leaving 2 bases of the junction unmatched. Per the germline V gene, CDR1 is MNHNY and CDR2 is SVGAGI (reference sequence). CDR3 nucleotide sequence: TGTGCCAGCAGTTACGCGGGAGAACAAGAGACCCAGTACTTC. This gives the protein CASSYAGEQETQYF.

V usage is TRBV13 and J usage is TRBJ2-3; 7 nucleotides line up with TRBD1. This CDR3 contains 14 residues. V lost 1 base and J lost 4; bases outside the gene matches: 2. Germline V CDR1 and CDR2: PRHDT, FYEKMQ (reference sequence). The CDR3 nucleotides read TGTGCCAGCAGCTTAGAAAGGGGGCCAGATACGCAGTATTTT. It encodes CASSLERGPDTQYF.

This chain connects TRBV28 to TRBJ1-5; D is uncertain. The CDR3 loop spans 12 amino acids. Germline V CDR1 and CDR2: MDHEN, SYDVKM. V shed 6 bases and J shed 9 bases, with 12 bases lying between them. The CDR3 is CASRAAPRPQHF. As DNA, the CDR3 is TGTGCCAGCAGGGCAGCACCTAGGCCCCAGCATTTT.

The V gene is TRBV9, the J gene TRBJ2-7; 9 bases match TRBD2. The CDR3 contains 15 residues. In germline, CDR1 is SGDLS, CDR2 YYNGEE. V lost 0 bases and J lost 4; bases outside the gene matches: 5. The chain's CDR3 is CASSVEASGTYEQYF. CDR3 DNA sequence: TGTGCCAGCAGCGTAGAGGCTAGCGGGACTTACGAGCAGTACTTC.

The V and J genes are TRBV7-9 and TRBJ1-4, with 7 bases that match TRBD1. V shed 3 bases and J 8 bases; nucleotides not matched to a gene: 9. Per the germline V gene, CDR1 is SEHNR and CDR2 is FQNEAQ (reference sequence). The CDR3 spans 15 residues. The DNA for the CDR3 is TGTGCCAGCAGCTTGGGATCGACAGGGCCCGAAAAACTGTTTTTT. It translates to CASSLGSTGPEKLFF.

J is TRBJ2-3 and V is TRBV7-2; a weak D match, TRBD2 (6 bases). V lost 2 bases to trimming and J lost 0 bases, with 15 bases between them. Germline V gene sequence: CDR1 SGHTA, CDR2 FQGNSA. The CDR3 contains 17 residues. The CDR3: CASSLISGGMSTDTQYF. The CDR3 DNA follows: TGTGCCAGCAGCTTAATATCCGGCGGGATGAGCACAGATACGCAGTATTTT.

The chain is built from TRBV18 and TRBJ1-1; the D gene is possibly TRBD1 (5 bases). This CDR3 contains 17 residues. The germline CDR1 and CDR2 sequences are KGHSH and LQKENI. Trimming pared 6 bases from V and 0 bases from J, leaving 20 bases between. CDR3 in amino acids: CASSPNSIQVMNTEAFF. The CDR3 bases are TGTGCCAGCTCCCCAAATTCAATACAGGTCATGAACACTGAAGCTTTCTTT.

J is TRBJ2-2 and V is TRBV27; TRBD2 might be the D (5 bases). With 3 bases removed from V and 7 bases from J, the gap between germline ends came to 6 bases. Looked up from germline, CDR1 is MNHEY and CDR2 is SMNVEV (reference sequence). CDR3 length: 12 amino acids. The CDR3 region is CASSLAGGELFF. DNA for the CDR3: TGTGCCAGCAGTTTGGCGGGCGGGGAGCTGTTTTTT.

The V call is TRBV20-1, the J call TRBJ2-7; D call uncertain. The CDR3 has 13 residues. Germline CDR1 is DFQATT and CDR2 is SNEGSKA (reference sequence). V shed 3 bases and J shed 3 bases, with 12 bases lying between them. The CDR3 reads CSASLATVYEQYF. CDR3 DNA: TGCAGTGCTAGTCTTGCTACAGTCTACGAGCAGTACTTC.

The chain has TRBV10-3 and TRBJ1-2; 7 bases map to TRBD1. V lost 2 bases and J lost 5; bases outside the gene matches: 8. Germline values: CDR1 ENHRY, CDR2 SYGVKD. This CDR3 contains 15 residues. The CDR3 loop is CAISEGTELRYGYTF. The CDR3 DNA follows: TGTGCCATCAGTGAGGGGACAGAGCTCCGATATGGCTACACCTTC.

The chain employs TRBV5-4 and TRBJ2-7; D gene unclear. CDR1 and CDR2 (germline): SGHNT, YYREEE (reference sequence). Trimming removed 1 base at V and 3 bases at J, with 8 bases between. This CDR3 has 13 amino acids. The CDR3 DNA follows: TGTGCCAGCAGCTTGTATGGGGTCTACGAGCAGTACTTC. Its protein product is CASSLYGVYEQYF.

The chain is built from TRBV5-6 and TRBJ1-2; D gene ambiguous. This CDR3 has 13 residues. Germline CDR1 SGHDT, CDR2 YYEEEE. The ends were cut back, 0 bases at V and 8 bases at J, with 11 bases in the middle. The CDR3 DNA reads TGTGCCAGCAGCTTGGGACGCCCCTGGGGCTACACCTTC. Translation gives CASSLGRPWGYTF.

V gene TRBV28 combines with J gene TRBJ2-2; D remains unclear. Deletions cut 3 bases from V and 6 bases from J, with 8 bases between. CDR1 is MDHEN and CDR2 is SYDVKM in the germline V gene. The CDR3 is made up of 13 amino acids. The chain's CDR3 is CASSFRLSGELFF. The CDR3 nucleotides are TGTGCCAGCAGTTTCCGGTTGTCCGGGGAGCTGTTTTTT.

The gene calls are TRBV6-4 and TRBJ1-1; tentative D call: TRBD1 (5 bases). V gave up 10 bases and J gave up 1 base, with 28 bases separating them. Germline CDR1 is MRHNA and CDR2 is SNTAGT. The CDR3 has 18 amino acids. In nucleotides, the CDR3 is TGTGCCACGGTGGGGCAGTTCAGTACCCTAGAACCGAACACTGAAGCTTTCTTT. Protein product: CATVGQFSTLEPNTEAFF.

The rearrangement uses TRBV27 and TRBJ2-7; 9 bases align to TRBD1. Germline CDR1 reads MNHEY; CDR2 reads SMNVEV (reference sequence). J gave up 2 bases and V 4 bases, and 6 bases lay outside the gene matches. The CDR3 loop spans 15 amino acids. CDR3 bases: TGTGCCAGCAGTTGGGGACAGGGTCCTGCCTACGAGCAGTACTTC. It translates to CASSWGQGPAYEQYF.

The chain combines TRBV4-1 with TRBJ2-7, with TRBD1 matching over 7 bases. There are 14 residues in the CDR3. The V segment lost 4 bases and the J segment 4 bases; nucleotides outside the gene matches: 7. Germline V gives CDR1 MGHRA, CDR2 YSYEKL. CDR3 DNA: TGCGCCAGCAGCCGGACCGGGACAGATTACGAGCAGTACTTC. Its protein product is CASSRTGTDYEQYF.

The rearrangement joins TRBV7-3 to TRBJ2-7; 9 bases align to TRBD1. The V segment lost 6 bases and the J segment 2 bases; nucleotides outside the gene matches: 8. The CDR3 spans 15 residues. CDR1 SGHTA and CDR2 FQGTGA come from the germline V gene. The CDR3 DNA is TGTGCCAGCAGGTCTGCAGGACAGGGGACCTACGAGCAGTACTTC. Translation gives CASRSAGQGTYEQYF.

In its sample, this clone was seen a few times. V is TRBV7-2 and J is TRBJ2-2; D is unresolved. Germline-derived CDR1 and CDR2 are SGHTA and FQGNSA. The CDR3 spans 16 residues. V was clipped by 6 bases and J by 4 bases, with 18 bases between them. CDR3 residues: CASSSAGYPGTGELFF. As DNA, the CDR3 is TGTGCCAGCAGTTCGGCCGGGTATCCGGGCACCGGGGAGCTGTTTTTT.

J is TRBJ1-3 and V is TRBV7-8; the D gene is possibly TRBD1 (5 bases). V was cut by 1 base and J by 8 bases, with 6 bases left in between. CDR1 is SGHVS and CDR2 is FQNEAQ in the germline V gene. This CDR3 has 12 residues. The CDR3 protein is CASSLGGDTIYF. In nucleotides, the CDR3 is TGTGCCAGCAGCTTAGGGGGGGACACCATATATTTT.